A selection of T cell receptor beta chains follows, all from one sample in a study of cytomegalovirus exposure and HLA in healthy donors. Libraries were prepared by immunoSEQ multiplex PCR; TCRdb keeps only in-frame clonotypes and omits some of them. The data show around 200,000 clones, about 80% seen once. Sequencing was carried out using PBMCs. The receptors originated from a woman between 18 and 30 years old in good health and CMV-seropositive. Each CDR3 is given with its conserved first and last residue. A D gene is named only where the DNA matches it firmly. Clone size is given for some rows only: seen once, a few or many times, or a class if the clone is expanded.

V gene: TRBV15
D gene: -
CDR3 length: 16
clone size: -
J gene: TRBJ1-5
CDR3 protein: CATSRGRDTANQPQHF
CDR3 DNA: TGTGCCACCAGCAGAGGCCGGGACACGGCCAATCAGCCCCAGCATTTT

V gene: TRBV5-6
D gene: TRBD1
CDR3 length: 14
clone size: -
J gene: TRBJ1-2
CDR3 protein: CASSLRGLKDGYTF
CDR3 DNA: TGTGCCAGCAGCTTGAGGGGGCTGAAAGATGGCTACACCTTC

V gene: TRBV20-1
D gene: -
CDR3 length: 10
clone size: -
J gene: TRBJ2-1
CDR3 protein: CSAEVEEQFF
CDR3 DNA: TGCAGTGCAGAAGTGGAGGAGCAGTTCTTC

V gene: TRBV6-5
D gene: -
CDR3 length: 15
clone size: -
J gene: TRBJ1-6
CDR3 protein: CASRGGGLVNSPLHF
CDR3 DNA: TGTGCCAGCAGGGGCGGGGGCTTGGTTAATTCACCCCTCCACTTT

V gene: TRBV2
D gene: TRBD2
CDR3 length: 16
clone size: once
J gene: TRBJ2-3
CDR3 protein: CASSDGGRGGTDTQYF
CDR3 DNA: TGTGCCAGCAGCGACGGCGGACGGGGGGGCACAGATACGCAGTATTTT

V gene: TRBV4-3
D gene: -
CDR3 length: 15
clone size: -
J gene: TRBJ1-1
CDR3 protein: CASSQESFPSVEAFF
CDR3 DNA: TGCGCCAGCAGCCAAGAGTCGTTTCCCAGTGTTGAAGCTTTCTTT

V gene: TRBV5-6
D gene: -
CDR3 length: 17
clone size: -
J gene: TRBJ1-2
CDR3 protein: CASSSKVRSLEASGYTF
CDR3 DNA: TGTGCCAGCAGCTCAAAAGTGCGGTCCCTAGAAGCGAGTGGCTACACCTTC

V gene: TRBV6-1
D gene: TRBD1
CDR3 length: 15
clone size: few
J gene: TRBJ1-4
CDR3 protein: CASSDGATGGEKLFF
CDR3 DNA: TGTGCCAGCAGTGACGGGGCGACAGGGGGGGAAAAACTGTTTTTT

V gene: TRBV28
D gene: -
CDR3 length: 15
clone size: -
J gene: TRBJ1-4
CDR3 protein: CASSSTGATNEKLFF
CDR3 DNA: TGTGCCAGCAGTTCGACGGGTGCAACTAATGAAAAACTGTTTTTT

V gene: TRBV27
D gene: -
CDR3 length: 16
clone size: -
J gene: TRBJ1-2
CDR3 protein: CASRAGGQIANYGYTF
CDR3 DNA: TGTGCCAGCAGGGCAGGTGGTCAAATAGCTAACTATGGCTACACCTTC

V gene: TRBV9
D gene: -
CDR3 length: 18
clone size: -
J gene: TRBJ2-1
CDR3 protein: CASSVDPAASSGGEEQFF
CDR3 DNA: TGTGCCAGCAGCGTAGATCCCGCCGCGTCCAGCGGAGGAGAGGAGCAGTTCTTC

V gene: TRBV28
D gene: -
CDR3 length: 12
clone size: once
J gene: TRBJ2-1
CDR3 protein: CASSPPFGEQFF
CDR3 DNA: TGTGCCAGCAGTCCCCCCTTCGGTGAGCAGTTCTTC

V gene: TRBV29-1
D gene: TRBD1
CDR3 length: 16
clone size: -
J gene: TRBJ1-2
CDR3 protein: CSVGQGVSLVGSGYTF
CDR3 DNA: TGCAGCGTAGGACAGGGGGTGTCTTTAGTTGGATCTGGCTACACCTTC

V gene: TRBV9
D gene: -
CDR3 length: 13
clone size: -
J gene: TRBJ2-5
CDR3 protein: CASSVAGVETQYF
CDR3 DNA: TGTGCCAGCAGCGTAGCAGGGGTGGAGACCCAGTACTTC

V gene: TRBV5-3
D gene: TRBD1
CDR3 length: 14
clone size: -
J gene: TRBJ1-2
CDR3 protein: CARSSRDRAGGYTF
CDR3 DNA: TGTGCCAGAAGCTCCCGGGACAGGGCCGGCGGCTACACCTTC

V gene: TRBV6-5
D gene: TRBD1
CDR3 length: 14
clone size: -
J gene: TRBJ1-3
CDR3 protein: CASGGTAEGNTIYF
CDR3 DNA: TGTGCCAGCGGCGGGACAGCGGAAGGAAACACCATATATTTT

V gene: TRBV27
D gene: TRBD1
CDR3 length: 15
clone size: -
J gene: TRBJ1-1
CDR3 protein: CASSIGQGRNTEAFF
CDR3 DNA: TGTGCCAGCAGTATTGGACAGGGGAGAAACACTGAAGCTTTCTTT

V gene: TRBV6-5
D gene: -
CDR3 length: 14
clone size: -
J gene: TRBJ1-2
CDR3 protein: CASSLRITNYGYTF
CDR3 DNA: TGTGCCAGCAGCCTCAGGATTACTAACTATGGCTACACCTTC

V gene: TRBV11-3
D gene: TRBD2
CDR3 length: 15
clone size: -
J gene: TRBJ2-1
CDR3 protein: CASSLARGLAGEQFF
CDR3 DNA: TGTGCCAGCAGCTTAGCCCGGGGACTAGCGGGTGAGCAGTTCTTC

V gene: TRBV28
D gene: -
CDR3 length: 14
clone size: few
J gene: TRBJ2-7
CDR3 protein: CASSLTASSYEQYF
CDR3 DNA: TGTGCCAGCAGCCTGACAGCGAGCTCCTACGAGCAGTACTTC

V gene: TRBV9
D gene: -
CDR3 length: 14
clone size: once
J gene: TRBJ2-1
CDR3 protein: CASSRAGVSNEQFF
CDR3 DNA: TGTGCCAGCAGCCGAGCGGGCGTTTCCAATGAGCAGTTCTTC

V gene: TRBV18
D gene: TRBD1
CDR3 length: 13
clone size: -
J gene: TRBJ2-2
CDR3 protein: CASSPDRAGELFF
CDR3 DNA: TGTGCCAGCTCACCGGACAGGGCCGGGGAGCTGTTTTTT

V gene: TRBV11-2
D gene: TRBD1
CDR3 length: 14
clone size: -
J gene: TRBJ2-7
CDR3 protein: CASSRDRGSYEQYF
CDR3 DNA: TGTGCCAGCAGTCGGGACAGGGGGTCCTACGAGCAGTACTTC

V gene: TRBV5-1
D gene: -
CDR3 length: 13
clone size: -
J gene: TRBJ2-5
CDR3 protein: CASNPGDQETQYF
CDR3 DNA: TGCGCCAGCAACCCCGGGGACCAAGAGACCCAGTACTTC

V gene: TRBV18
D gene: -
CDR3 length: 13
clone size: -
J gene: TRBJ2-3
CDR3 protein: CASSRGGPDTQYF
CDR3 DNA: TGTGCCAGCTCACGCGGGGGCCCAGATACGCAGTATTTT

V gene: TRBV9
D gene: TRBD1
CDR3 length: 12
clone size: -
J gene: TRBJ2-2
CDR3 protein: CASRQGSGELFF
CDR3 DNA: TGTGCCAGCAGACAGGGGTCCGGGGAGCTGTTTTTT

V gene: TRBV6-6
D gene: -
CDR3 length: 13
clone size: -
J gene: TRBJ1-2
CDR3 protein: CASSYTAHYGYTF
CDR3 DNA: TGTGCCAGCAGTTATACAGCCCACTATGGCTACACCTTC

V gene: TRBV19
D gene: TRBD1
CDR3 length: 13
clone size: -
J gene: TRBJ1-5
CDR3 protein: CASSTTGVQPQHF
CDR3 DNA: TGTGCCAGTAGTACGACAGGGGTACAGCCCCAGCATTTT

V gene: TRBV6-1
D gene: -
CDR3 length: 15
clone size: -
J gene: TRBJ2-1
CDR3 protein: CASRRTGSSYNEQFF
CDR3 DNA: TGTGCCAGCAGGAGGACGGGGAGCTCCTACAATGAGCAGTTCTTC

V gene: TRBV11-2
D gene: -
CDR3 length: 15
clone size: -
J gene: TRBJ1-6
CDR3 protein: CASSPTDSSSSPLHF
CDR3 DNA: TGTGCCAGCAGCCCAACAGACAGTTCCTCTTCACCCCTCCACTTT

V gene: TRBV29-1
D gene: TRBD1
CDR3 length: 17
clone size: -
J gene: TRBJ2-5
CDR3 protein: CSVVFFWSTGGRETQYF
CDR3 DNA: TGCAGCGTTGTGTTTTTTTGGTCGACAGGGGGTAGAGAGACCCAGTACTTC

V gene: TRBV5-6
D gene: TRBD2
CDR3 length: 16
clone size: -
J gene: TRBJ2-1
CDR3 protein: CASSLAALAANNEQFF
CDR3 DNA: TGTGCCAGCAGCTTGGCCGCACTAGCGGCCAACAATGAGCAGTTCTTC

V gene: TRBV2
D gene: TRBD2
CDR3 length: 14
clone size: -
J gene: TRBJ2-3
CDR3 protein: CASSEVAGHGTQYF
CDR3 DNA: TGTGCCAGCAGTGAAGTAGCGGGGCACGGTACGCAGTATTTT

V gene: TRBV20-1
D gene: -
CDR3 length: 11
clone size: -
J gene: TRBJ1-3
CDR3 protein: CSGQIGNTIYF
CDR3 DNA: TGCAGTGGCCAGATTGGAAACACCATATATTTT

V gene: TRBV4-2
D gene: TRBD2
CDR3 length: 15
clone size: -
J gene: TRBJ2-7
CDR3 protein: CASSQELAGGTEQYF
CDR3 DNA: TGTGCCAGCAGCCAAGAGTTAGCGGGGGGAACGGAGCAGTACTTC

V gene: TRBV5-5
D gene: -
CDR3 length: 15
clone size: -
J gene: TRBJ1-5
CDR3 protein: CASSLVPGADQPQHF
CDR3 DNA: TGTGCCAGCAGCTTGGTTCCTGGAGCGGATCAGCCCCAGCATTTT

V gene: TRBV2
D gene: -
CDR3 length: 13
clone size: -
J gene: TRBJ2-2
CDR3 protein: CASSVSGSGELFF
CDR3 DNA: TGTGCCAGCAGTGTTTCAGGATCTGGGGAGCTGTTTTTT

V gene: TRBV15
D gene: TRBD2
CDR3 length: 16
clone size: once
J gene: TRBJ2-3
CDR3 protein: CATSNRLAGEPDTQYF
CDR3 DNA: TGTGCCACCAGCAACCGACTAGCGGGGGAGCCAGATACGCAGTATTTT

V gene: TRBV27
D gene: -
CDR3 length: 16
clone size: -
J gene: TRBJ1-4
CDR3 protein: CASSGGVYATNEKLFF
CDR3 DNA: TGTGCCAGCAGTGGAGGGGTATATGCAACTAATGAAAAACTGTTTTTT

V gene: TRBV21-1
D gene: -
CDR3 length: 15
clone size: -
J gene: TRBJ2-5
CDR3 protein: CASSKRSGIQETQYF
CDR3 DNA: TGTGCCAGCAGCAAACGGAGCGGTATCCAAGAGACCCAGTACTTC

V gene: TRBV6-4
D gene: TRBD1
CDR3 length: 18
clone size: -
J gene: TRBJ1-1
CDR3 protein: CASTHPRGRDDVNTEAFF
CDR3 DNA: TGTGCCAGCACTCATCCCAGGGGGCGAGACGACGTGAACACTGAAGCTTTCTTT

V gene: TRBV7-9
D gene: -
CDR3 length: 15
clone size: few
J gene: TRBJ1-2
CDR3 protein: CASTRGGGARYGYTF
CDR3 DNA: TGTGCCAGCACCAGAGGGGGGGGCGCAAGGTATGGCTACACCTTC

V gene: TRBV27
D gene: TRBD2
CDR3 length: 17
clone size: -
J gene: TRBJ2-2
CDR3 protein: CASSLDWRGSNTGELFF
CDR3 DNA: TGTGCCAGCAGTTTGGATTGGCGGGGGTCGAACACCGGGGAGCTGTTTTTT